The T cell receptor (beta chain) described here comes from a study of neurological immune-mediated disorders. Time point meaning: technical triplicate 2. TCRdb fed the 5' RACE reads into MiXCR, producing one record per CDR3 protein. The sample holds around 56,000 distinct CDR3 sequences; 20% to 30% are singletons and the top ten take about 4.3%. Sequenced: PBMCs. This clonotype was sampled from a man between 60 and 75 years old with HTLV-1-associated myelopathy (HAM/TSP).

The CDR3 protein is CASSSGQGIPEAFF. The DNA for the CDR3 is TGTGCCAGCAGTTCGGGACAGGGGATCCCTGAAGCTTTCTTT. This chain connects TRBV6-5 to TRBJ1-1, with 10 bases lining up with TRBD1. Germline CDR1 is MNHEY and CDR2 is SVGAGI. Germline trimming cut 4 bases from V and 6 bases from J; bases unmatched to any gene: 5. CDR3 length: 14 amino acids.